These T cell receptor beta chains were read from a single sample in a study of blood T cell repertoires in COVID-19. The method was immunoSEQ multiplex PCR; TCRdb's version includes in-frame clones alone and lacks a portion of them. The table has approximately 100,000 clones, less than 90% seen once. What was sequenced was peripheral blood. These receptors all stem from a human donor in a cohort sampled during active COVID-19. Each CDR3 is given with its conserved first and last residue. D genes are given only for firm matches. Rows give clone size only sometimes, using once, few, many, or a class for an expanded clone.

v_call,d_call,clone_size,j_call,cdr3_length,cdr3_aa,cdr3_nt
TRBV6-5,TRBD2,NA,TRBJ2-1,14,CASSSGRGGNEQFF,TGTGCCAGCAGTAGTGGTCGGGGGGGCAATGAGCAGTTCTTC
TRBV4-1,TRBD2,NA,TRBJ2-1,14,CASSQSGRLDEQFF,TGCGCCAGCAGTCAGAGCGGGAGACTCGATGAGCAGTTCTTC
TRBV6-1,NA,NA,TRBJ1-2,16,CASSEMGPAANYGYTF,TGTGCCAGCAGTGAAATGGGCCCTGCAGCTAACTATGGCTACACCTTC
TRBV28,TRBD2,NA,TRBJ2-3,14,CASSERGGTDTQYF,TGTGCCAGCAGTGAGCGGGGGGGCACAGATACGCAGTATTTT
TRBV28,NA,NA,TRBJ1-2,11,CASRTIDGYTF,TGTGCCAGCAGAACAATCGATGGCTACACCTTC
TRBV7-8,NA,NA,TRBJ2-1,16,CASSFLHPAANNEQFF,TGTGCCAGCAGCTTCCTCCACCCCGCAGCGAACAATGAGCAGTTCTTC
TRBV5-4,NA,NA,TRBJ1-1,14,CASSFGAGNTEAFF,TGTGCCAGCAGCTTTGGTGCAGGGAACACTGAAGCTTTCTTT
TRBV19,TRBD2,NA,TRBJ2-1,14,CATRPGLAALGQFF,TGTGCCACCAGACCGGGACTAGCGGCCCTCGGGCAGTTCTTC
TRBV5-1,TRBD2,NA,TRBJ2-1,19,CATMVRLAGLGSSYNEQFF,TGCGCCACCATGGTGCGTCTAGCGGGACTAGGAAGCTCCTACAATGAGCAGTTCTTC
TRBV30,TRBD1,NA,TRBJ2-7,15,CAWSEHGTGVYEQYF,TGTGCCTGGAGCGAGCACGGGACAGGGGTCTACGAGCAGTACTTC
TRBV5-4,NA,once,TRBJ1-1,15,CASTREAMANTEAFF,TGTGCCAGCACCCGAGAGGCGATGGCGAACACTGAAGCTTTCTTT
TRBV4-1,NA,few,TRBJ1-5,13,CASSQEWGQPQHF,TGCGCCAGCAGCCAAGAGTGGGGCCAGCCCCAGCATTTT
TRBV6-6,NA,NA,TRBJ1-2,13,CASSLRVHYGYTF,TGTGCCAGCAGTCTCAGGGTTCACTATGGCTACACCTTC
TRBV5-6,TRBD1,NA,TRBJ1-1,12,CASSFQGAEAFF,TGTGCCAGCAGCTTCCAGGGGGCTGAAGCTTTCTTT
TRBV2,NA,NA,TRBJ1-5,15,CASSEMGQGNQPQHF,TGTGCCAGCAGTGAAATGGGGCAGGGGAATCAGCCCCAGCATTTT
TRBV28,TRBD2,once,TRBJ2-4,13,CATSGTSGNIQYF,TGTGCCACCAGTGGGACTAGCGGAAACATTCAGTACTTC
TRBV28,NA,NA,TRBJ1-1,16,CASSSPGGVRDGAAFF,TGTGCCAGCAGTTCCCCGGGAGGCGTGCGCGACGGGGCTGCTTTCTTT
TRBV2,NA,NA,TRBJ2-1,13,CASSEWTVYPQFF,TGTGCCAGCAGTGAATGGACAGTTTATCCGCAGTTCTTC
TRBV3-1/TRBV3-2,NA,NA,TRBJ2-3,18,CASSQVFNRTTSTDTQYF,TGTGCCAGCAGCCAGGTGTTCAACCGGACTACTAGCACAGATACGCAGTATTTT
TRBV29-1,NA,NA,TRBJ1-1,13,CSVEESAGTEAFF,TGCAGCGTTGAGGAGAGTGCGGGCACTGAAGCTTTCTTT
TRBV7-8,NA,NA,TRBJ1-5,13,CASSLGRGQPQHF,TGTGCCAGCAGCTTGGGCAGGGGTCAGCCCCAGCATTTT
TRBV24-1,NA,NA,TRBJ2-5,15,CATSDPRTAQETQYF,TGTGCCACCAGTGATCCACGGACAGCCCAAGAGACCCAGTACTTC
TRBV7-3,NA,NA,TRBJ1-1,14,CASQNPLLNTEAFF,TGTGCCAGCCAAAATCCGCTATTGAACACTGAAGCTTTCTTT